This TCR beta chain was recovered during a study of shared clonotypes between healthy human individuals. Profiling relied on immunoSEQ multiplex PCR, and the TCRdb table lists in-frame clones only, not all of them. The sample holds about 820,000 clones, over 90% seen once. Trimming left V 10 bases short and J 7 bases short, with 26 bases between. The CDR3 is 16 amino acids. Germline assignment: CDR1 MNHEY and CDR2 SMNVEV (reference sequence). CD8 cells regarded as naive lacked CD45RO, were positively chosen for CCR7, and omitted terminally differentiated effector memory CD45RA+ cells. Concerning this clone itself: Its antigen is currently unknown.

Study-level points and caveats: Only a few donors were included, so the genetic and exposure-history diversity represented was limited.

The TCR comes from a man aged 30-40 years in good health. Sequenced: naive CD8+ T cells sorted from blood. V usage is TRBV27 and J usage is TRBJ2-1, with a tentative D call TRBD1 (6 bases). The CDR3 DNA is TGTGCCACCTCTAGTCGTCGACAGGTTGAGGTAAATGAGCAGTTCTTC. Amino acid sequence: CATSSRRQVEVNEQFF.